The T cell receptor (beta chain) described here comes from a study of blood T cell repertoires in COVID-19. Whole-study context: The United States, Italy and Spain provided the acute and convalescent COVID-19 samples.

Grouping used clinical history reported by participants in a survey and questionnaire. A PCR-confirmed or clinician-diagnosed COVID-19 case had contacted exposed participants within 2 weeks of entry. This CDR3 is built from 20 residues. Authors' methods: Scientists estimated how many nucleated cells there were by amplifying reference gene primers. TCRdb's copy holds only in-frame clones and misses some; the assay was immunoSEQ multiplex PCR. The DNA gave D and trimming, while V, J and clone size come from that table. The repertoire holds approximately 340,000 clones, with roughly nine tenths as singletons.

This sequence originates from a woman aged 40 to 55 who had been exposed to COVID-19. Sequenced: PBMCs or T cells enriched from blood (not recorded which). This chain joins TRBV21-1 and TRBJ1-3; the table's D call, TRBD1, was not checked against the DNA. TRBV21-1 is a pseudogene segment. The CDR3 sequence: CASSPQGQGSLPILYNTIYF. The CDR3 bases are TGTGCCAGCAGCCCCCAAGGGCAGGGTTCCCTCCCTATACTCTATAACACCATATATTTT.